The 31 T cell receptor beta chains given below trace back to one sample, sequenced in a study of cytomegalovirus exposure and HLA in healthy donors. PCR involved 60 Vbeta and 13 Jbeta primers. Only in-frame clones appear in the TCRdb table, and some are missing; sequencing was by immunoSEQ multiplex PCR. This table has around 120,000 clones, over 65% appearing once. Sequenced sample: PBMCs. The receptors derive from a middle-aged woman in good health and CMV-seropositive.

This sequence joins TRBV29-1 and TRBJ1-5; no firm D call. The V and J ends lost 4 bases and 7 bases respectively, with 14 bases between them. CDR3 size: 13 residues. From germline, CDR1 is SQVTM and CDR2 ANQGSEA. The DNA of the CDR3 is TGCAGCGTTGCGTCCGGAGACGGACAGCCCCAGCATTTT. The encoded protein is CSVASGDGQPQHF.

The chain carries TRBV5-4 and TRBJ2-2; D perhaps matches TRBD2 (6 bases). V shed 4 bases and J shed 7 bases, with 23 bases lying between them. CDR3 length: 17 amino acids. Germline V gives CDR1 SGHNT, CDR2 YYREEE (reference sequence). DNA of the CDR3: TGTGCCAGCAGCCCCTCACCCCGTAGCGGAATTTTCGGGGAGCTGTTTTTT. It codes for CASSPSPRSGIFGELFF.

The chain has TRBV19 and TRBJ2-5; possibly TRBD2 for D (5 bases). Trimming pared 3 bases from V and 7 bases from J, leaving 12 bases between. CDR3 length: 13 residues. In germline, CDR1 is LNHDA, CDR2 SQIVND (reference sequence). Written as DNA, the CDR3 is TGTGCCAGTAGTATTGAGGGCGGCGGGACCCAGTACTTC. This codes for CASSIEGGGTQYF.

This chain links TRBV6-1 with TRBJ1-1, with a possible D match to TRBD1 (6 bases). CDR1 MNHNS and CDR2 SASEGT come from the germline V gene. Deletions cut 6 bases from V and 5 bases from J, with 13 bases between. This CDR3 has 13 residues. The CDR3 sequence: CASSEQQGTEAFF. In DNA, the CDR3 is TGTGCCAGCAGCGAACAACAGGGTACTGAAGCTTTCTTT.

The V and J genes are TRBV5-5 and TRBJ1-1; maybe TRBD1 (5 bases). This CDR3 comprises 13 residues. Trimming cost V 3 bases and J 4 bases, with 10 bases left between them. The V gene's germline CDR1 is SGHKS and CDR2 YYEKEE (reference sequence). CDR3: CASSSREGTEAFF. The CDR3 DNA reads TGTGCCAGCAGCTCCAGGGAGGGCACTGAAGCTTTCTTT.

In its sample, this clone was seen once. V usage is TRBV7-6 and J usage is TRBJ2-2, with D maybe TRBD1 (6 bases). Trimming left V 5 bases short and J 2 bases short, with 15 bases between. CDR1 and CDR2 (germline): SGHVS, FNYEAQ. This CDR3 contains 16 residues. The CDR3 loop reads CASSGGPDRNTGELFF. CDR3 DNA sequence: TGTGCCAGCAGCGGAGGCCCGGACAGAAACACCGGGGAGCTGTTTTTT.

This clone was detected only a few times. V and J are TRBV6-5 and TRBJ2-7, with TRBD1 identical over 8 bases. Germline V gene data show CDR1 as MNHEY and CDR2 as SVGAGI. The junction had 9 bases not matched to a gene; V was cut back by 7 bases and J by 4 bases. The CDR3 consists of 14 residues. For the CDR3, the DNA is TGTGCCAGCACTAGAGACAGGGGATCTTACGAGCAGTACTTC. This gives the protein CASTRDRGSYEQYF.

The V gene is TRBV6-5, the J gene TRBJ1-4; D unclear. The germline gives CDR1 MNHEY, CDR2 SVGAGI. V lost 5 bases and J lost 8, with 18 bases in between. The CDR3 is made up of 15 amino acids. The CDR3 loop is CASSPVQRSEEKLFF. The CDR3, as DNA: TGTGCCAGCAGTCCGGTTCAGAGGTCGGAGGAAAAACTGTTTTTT.

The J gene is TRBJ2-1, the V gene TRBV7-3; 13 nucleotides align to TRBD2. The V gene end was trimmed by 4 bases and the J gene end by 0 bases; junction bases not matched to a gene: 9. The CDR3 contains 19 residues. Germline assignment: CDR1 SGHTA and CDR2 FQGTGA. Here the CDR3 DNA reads TGTGCCAGCAGCTGGGGGGGACTAGCGGGGATCAGCTCCTACAATGAGCAGTTCTTC. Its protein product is CASSWGGLAGISSYNEQFF.

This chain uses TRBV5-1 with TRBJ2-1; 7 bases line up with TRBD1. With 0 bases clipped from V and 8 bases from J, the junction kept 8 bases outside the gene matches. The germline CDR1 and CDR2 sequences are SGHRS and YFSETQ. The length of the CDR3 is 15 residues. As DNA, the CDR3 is TGCGCCAGCAGCTTGGCGGGGACAGTCAAGGATGAGCAGTTCTTC. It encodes CASSLAGTVKDEQFF.

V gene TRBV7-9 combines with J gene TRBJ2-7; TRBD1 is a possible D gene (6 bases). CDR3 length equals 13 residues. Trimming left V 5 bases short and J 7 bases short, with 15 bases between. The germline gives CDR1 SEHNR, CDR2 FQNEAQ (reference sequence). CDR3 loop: CASSPDSLGEQYF. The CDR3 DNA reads TGTGCCAGCAGCCCGGACAGCCTTGGAGAGCAGTACTTC.

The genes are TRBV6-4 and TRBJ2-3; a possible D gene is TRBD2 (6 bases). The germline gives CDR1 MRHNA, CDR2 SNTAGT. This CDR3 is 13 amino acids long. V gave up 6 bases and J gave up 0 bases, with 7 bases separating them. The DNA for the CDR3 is TGTGCCAGCAGCAGCGGGAGCACAGATACGCAGTATTTT. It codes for CASSSGSTDTQYF.

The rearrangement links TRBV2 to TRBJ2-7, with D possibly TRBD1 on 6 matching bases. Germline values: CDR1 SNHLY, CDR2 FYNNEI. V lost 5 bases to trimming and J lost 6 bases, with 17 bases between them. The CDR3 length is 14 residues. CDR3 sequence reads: CASSSYSRGGEQYF. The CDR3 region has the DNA TGTGCCAGCAGTAGTTACTCGCGAGGGGGCGAGCAGTACTTC.

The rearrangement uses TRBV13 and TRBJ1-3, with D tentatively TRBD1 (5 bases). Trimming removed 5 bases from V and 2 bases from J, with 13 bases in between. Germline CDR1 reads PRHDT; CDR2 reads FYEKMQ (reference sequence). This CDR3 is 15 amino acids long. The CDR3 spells CASSTFGQPGNTIYF. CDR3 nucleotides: TGTGCCAGCAGCACCTTCGGACAACCTGGAAACACCATATATTTT.

CDR3 in amino acids: CASSSNRGRTPLHF. The CDR3 DNA reads TGTGCCAGCAGCTCCAACAGGGGGAGAACACCCCTCCACTTT. The V gene is TRBV5-6, the J gene TRBJ1-6, with 8 bases aligning to TRBD1. This CDR3 is built from 14 residues. V lost 3 bases, J lost 11 bases, and 7 bases stayed unmatched. Germline CDR1 and CDR2: SGHDT and YYEEEE.

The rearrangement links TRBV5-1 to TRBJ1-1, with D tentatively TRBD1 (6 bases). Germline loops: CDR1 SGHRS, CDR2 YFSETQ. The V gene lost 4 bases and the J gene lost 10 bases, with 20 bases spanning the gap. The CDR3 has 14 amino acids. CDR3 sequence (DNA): TGCGCCAGCAGCCCGGACGGGAGGGGGTCAACAGCTTTCTTT. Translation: CASSPDGRGSTAFF.

CDR3 coding DNA: TGTGCCAGCAGTGATAGCTCCTACGAGCAGTACTTC. Amino acid sequence: CASSDSSYEQYF. This chain uses TRBV2 with TRBJ2-7; D gene ambiguous. Germline CDR1 reads SNHLY; CDR2 reads FYNNEI. CDR3 length: 12 amino acids. V gave up 3 bases and J gave up 0 bases, with 3 bases separating them.

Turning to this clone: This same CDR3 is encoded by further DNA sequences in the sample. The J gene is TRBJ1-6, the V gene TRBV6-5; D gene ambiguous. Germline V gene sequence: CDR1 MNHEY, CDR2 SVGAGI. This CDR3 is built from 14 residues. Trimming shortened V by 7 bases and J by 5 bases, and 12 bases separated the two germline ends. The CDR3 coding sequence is TGTGCCAGCAAAAGATGGCAGGATAATTCACCCCTCCACTTT. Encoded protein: CASKRWQDNSPLHF.

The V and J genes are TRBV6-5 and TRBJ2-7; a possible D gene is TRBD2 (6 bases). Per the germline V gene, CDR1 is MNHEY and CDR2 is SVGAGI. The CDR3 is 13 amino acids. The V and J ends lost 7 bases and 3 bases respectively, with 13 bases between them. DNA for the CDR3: TGTGCCAGCAATCCTGTCGGGGGCTACGAGCAGTACTTC. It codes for CASNPVGGYEQYF.

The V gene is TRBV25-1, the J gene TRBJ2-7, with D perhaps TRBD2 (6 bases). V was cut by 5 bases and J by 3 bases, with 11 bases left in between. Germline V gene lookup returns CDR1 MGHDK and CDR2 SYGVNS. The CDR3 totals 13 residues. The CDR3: CASSSGLGYEQYF. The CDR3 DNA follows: TGTGCCAGCAGTTCGGGACTCGGCTACGAGCAGTACTTC.

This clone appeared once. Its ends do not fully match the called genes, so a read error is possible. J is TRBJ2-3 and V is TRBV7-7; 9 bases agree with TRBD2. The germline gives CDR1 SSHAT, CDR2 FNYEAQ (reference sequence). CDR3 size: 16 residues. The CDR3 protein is CASSLNSGGVIDTQYF. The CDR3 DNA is TGTGCTAGCAGCTTAAATAGCGGGGGCGTCATCGATACGCAGTATTTT.

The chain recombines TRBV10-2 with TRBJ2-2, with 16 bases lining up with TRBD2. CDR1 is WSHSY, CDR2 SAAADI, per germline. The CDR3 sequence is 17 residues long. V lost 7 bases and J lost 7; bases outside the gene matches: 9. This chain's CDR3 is CASTLPGLAGGLGELFF. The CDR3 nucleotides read TGCGCCAGCACCTTACCGGGACTAGCGGGAGGGCTCGGGGAGCTGTTTTTT.

CDR3 residues: CASSVDREGGYTF. CDR3 nucleotide sequence: TGTGCCAGTAGTGTGGACAGGGAAGGAGGCTACACCTTC. The chain combines TRBV19 with TRBJ1-2, with 8 bases matching TRBD1. Germline CDR1 reads LNHDA; CDR2 reads SQIVND (reference sequence). This CDR3 has 13 amino acids. The ends lost 5 bases at V and 8 bases at J; junction bases unmatched: 7.

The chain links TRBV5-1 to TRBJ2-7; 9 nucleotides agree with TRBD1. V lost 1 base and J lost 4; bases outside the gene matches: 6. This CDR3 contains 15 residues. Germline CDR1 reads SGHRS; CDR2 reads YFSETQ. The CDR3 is CASSLFGTGFYEQYF. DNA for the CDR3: TGCGCCAGCAGCTTGTTTGGGACAGGGTTTTACGAGCAGTACTTC.

The CDR3 loop reads CASIKWTGGTEAFF. The CDR3 region has the DNA TGTGCCAGCATAAAATGGACAGGGGGGACTGAAGCTTTCTTT. This rearrangement joins TRBV27 to TRBJ1-1, with 10 bases matching TRBD1. Trimming at V came to 7 bases and at J to 5 bases, leaving 7 bases not matched to a gene. In germline, CDR1 is MNHEY, CDR2 SMNVEV (reference sequence). The CDR3 runs to 14 residues.

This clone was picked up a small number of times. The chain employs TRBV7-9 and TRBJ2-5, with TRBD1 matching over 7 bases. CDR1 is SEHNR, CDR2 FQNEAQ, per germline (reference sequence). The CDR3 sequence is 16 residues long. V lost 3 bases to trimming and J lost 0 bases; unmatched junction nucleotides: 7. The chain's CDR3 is CASSLGSGTDQETQYF. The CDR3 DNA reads TGTGCCAGCAGCTTGGGTTCCGGGACAGACCAAGAGACCCAGTACTTC.

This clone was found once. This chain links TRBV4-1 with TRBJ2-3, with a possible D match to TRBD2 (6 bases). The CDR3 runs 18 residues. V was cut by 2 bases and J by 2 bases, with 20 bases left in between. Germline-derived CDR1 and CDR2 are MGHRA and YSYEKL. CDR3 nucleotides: TGCGCCAGCAGCCAAAATAAGGGACTTCCGAAAAACACAGATACGCAGTATTTT. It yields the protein CASSQNKGLPKNTDTQYF.

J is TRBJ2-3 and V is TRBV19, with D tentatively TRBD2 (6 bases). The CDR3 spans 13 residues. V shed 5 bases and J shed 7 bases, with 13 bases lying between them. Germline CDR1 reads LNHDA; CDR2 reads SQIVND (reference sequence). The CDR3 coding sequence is TGTGCCAGTAGTCTCGGCCGGGGGTATACGCAGTATTTT. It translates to CASSLGRGYTQYF.

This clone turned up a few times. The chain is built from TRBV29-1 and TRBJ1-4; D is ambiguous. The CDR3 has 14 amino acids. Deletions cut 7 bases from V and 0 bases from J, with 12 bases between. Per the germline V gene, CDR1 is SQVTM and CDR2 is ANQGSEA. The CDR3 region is CSATTGATNEKLFF. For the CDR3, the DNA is TGCAGCGCCACAACTGGAGCAACTAATGAAAAACTGTTTTTT. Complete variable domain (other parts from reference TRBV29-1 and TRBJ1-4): SAVISQKPSRDICQRGTSLTIQCQVDSQVTMMFWYRQQPGQSLTLIATANQGSEATYESGFVIDKFPISRPNLTFSTLTVSNMSPEDSSIYLCSATTGATNEKLFFGSGTQLSVL.

The CDR3 coding sequence is TGCGCCAGCAGCTTGGGAGGGTCATTGAGCTCTGGAAACACCATATATTTT. Its translation: CASSLGGSLSSGNTIYF. This chain links TRBV5-1 with TRBJ1-3; D gene ambiguous. Per germline, CDR1 SGHRS and CDR2 YFSETQ. The V gene lost 0 bases and the J gene lost 0 bases, with 13 bases spanning the gap. The CDR3 has 17 amino acids.

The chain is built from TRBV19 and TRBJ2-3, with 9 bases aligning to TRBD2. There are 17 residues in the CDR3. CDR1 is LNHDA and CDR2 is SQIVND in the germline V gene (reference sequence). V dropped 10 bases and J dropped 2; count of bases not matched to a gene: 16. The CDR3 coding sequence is TGTGCCACCTCCCCCGGGTGGACTAGCGAGTACACAGATACGCAGTATTTT. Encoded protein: CATSPGWTSEYTDTQYF. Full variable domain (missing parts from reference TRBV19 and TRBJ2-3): DGGITQSPKYLFRKEGQNVTLSCEQNLNHDAMYWYRQDPGQGLRLIYYSQIVNDFQKGDIAEGYSVSREKKESFPLTVTSAQKNPTAFYLCATSPGWTSEYTDTQYFGPGTRLTVL.